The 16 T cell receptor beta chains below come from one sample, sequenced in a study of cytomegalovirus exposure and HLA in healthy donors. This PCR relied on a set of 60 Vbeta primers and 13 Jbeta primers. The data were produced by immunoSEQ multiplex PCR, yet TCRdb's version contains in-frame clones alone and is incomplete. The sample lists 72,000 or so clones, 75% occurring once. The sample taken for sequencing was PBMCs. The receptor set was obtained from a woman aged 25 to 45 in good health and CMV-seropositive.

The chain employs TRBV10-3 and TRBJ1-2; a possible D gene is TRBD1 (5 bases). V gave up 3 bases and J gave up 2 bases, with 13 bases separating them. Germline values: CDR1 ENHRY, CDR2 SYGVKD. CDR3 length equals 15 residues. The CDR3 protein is CAISETGSFNYGYTF. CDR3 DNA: TGTGCCATCAGTGAAACAGGCTCATTCAACTATGGCTACACCTTC.

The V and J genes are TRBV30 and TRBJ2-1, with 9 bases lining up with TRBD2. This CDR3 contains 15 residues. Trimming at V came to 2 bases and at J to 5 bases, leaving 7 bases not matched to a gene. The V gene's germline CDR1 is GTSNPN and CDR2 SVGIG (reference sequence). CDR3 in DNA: TGTGCCTGGAGTTCCGGACTAGCGACCAACAATGAGCAGTTCTTC. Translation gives CAWSSGLATNNEQFF.

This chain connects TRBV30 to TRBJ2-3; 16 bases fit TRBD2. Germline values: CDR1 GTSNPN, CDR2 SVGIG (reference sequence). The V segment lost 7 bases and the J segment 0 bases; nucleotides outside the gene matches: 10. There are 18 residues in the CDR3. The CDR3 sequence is CASSGTSGRAPSTDTQYF. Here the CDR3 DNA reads TGTGCCTCTTCCGGGACTAGCGGGAGGGCCCCTAGCACAGATACGCAGTATTTT.

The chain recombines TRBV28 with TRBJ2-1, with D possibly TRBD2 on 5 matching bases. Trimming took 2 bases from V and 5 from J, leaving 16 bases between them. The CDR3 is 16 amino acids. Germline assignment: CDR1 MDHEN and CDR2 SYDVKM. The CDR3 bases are TGTGCCAGCAGTTTAGGGGTTAGCGCTAACCACAATGAGCAGTTCTTC. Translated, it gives CASSLGVSANHNEQFF.

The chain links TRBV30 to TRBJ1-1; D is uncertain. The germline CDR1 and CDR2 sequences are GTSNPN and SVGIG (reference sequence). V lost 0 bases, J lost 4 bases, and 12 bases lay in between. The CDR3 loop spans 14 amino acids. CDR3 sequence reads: CAWSVLGDFTEAFF. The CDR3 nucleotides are TGTGCCTGGAGTGTACTCGGGGATTTCACTGAAGCTTTCTTT.

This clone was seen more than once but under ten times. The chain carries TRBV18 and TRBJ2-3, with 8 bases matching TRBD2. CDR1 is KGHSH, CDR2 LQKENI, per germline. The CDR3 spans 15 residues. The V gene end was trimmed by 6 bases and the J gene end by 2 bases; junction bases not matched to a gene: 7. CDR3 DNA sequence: TGTGCCAGCTCCCAGCGCGGGAGGAACACAGATACGCAGTATTTT. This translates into CASSQRGRNTDTQYF.

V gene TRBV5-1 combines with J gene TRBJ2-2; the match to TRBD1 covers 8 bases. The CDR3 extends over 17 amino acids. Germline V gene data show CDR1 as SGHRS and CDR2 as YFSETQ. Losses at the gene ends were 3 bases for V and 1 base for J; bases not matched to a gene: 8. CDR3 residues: CASSWGVGQGNTGELFF. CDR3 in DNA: TGCGCCAGCAGCTGGGGAGTCGGACAGGGGAACACCGGGGAGCTGTTTTTT.

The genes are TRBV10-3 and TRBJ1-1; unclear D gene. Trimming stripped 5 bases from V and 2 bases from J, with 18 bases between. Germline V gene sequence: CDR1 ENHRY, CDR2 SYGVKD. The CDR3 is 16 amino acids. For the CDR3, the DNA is TGTGCCATCAGTCCCAAAGCCCATACAGTAAACACTGAAGCTTTCTTT. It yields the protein CAISPKAHTVNTEAFF.

This chain's CDR3 is CASSLDQGRSTGELFF. The CDR3 DNA is TGTGCCAGCAGCTTAGATCAGGGGCGAAGCACCGGGGAGCTGTTTTTT. This chain links TRBV7-9 with TRBJ2-2; a weak D match, TRBD1 (6 bases). Trimming removed 1 base from V and 4 bases from J, with 13 bases in between. The CDR3 is 16 residues long. Per germline, CDR1 SEHNR and CDR2 FQNEAQ (reference sequence).

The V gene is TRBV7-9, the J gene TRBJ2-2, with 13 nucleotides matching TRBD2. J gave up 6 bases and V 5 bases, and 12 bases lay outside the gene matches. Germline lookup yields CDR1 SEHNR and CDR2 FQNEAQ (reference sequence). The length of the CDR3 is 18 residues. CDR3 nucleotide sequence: TGTGCCAGCAGCCCCGCCGGGACTAGCGGGGTAACGGCCGGGGAGCTGTTTTTT. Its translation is CASSPAGTSGVTAGELFF.

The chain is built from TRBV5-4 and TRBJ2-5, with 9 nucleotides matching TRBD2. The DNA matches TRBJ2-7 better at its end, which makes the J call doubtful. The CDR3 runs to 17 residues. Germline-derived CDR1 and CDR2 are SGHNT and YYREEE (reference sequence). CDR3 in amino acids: CASSLGGPGLASYEQYF. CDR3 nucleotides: TGTGCCAGCAGCTTGGGGGGACCGGGACTAGCATCCTACGAGCAGTACTTC.

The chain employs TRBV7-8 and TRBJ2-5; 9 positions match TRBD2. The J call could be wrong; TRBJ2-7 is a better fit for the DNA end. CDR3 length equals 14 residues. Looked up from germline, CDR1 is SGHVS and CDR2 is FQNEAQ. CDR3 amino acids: CASSLGASGNEQYF. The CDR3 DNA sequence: TGTGCCAGCAGCTTAGGGGCTAGCGGGAACGAGCAGTACTTC.

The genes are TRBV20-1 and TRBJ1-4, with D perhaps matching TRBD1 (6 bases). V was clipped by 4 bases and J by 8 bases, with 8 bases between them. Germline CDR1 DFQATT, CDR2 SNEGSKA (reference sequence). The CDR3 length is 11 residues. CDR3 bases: TGCAGTGCTAAAAGGGGGGAAAAACTGTTTTTT. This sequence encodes CSAKRGEKLFF.

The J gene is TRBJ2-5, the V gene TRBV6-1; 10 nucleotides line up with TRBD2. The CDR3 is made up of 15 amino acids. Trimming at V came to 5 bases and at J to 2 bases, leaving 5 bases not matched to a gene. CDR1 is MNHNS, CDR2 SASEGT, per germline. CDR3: CASSLAGDRQETQYF. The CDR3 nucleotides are TGTGCCAGCAGTCTAGCGGGGGACCGACAAGAGACCCAGTACTTC.

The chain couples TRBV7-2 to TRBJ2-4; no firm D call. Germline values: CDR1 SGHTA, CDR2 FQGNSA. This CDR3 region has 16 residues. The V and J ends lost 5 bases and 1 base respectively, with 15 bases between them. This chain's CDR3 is CASSLSTLAAKNIQYF. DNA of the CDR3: TGTGCCAGCAGCCTAAGCACTCTTGCGGCCAAAAACATTCAGTACTTC.

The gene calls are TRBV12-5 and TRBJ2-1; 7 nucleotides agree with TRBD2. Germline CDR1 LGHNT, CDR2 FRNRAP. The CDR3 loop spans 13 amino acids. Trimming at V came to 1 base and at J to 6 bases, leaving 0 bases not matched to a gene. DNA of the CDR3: TGTGCTAGTGGTTTGGGGACTAGCAATGAGCAGTTCTTC. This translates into CASGLGTSNEQFF.